The subject of this entry is one TCR beta chain. This entry comes from a study of blood T cell repertoires in COVID-19. Here immunoSEQ multiplex PCR was the method, and the copy in TCRdb shows in-frame clones only, minus some. The data contain around 250,000 clones, 85% to 90% of them singletons. V dropped 4 bases and J dropped 6 bases, with 18 bases sitting between them. In germline, CDR1 is KGHSH, CDR2 LQKENI. This CDR3 contains 16 residues. The source of this sequence is a man aged 18 to 35 with active or convalescent COVID-19. Sequencing was carried out using peripheral blood. The chain recombines TRBV18 with TRBJ1-4; perhaps TRBD1 as D (6 bases). The CDR3 is CASSLSQGRWDEKLFF. CDR3 DNA sequence: TGTGCCAGCTCACTATCCCAGGGGCGGTGGGATGAAAAACTGTTTTTT.